Below, one T cell receptor (beta chain) is given with its context. The repertoire was sequenced with immunoSEQ multiplex PCR; TCRdb's copy has only in-frame clones and lacks some. The sample lists approximately 100,000 clones, roughly 88% seen once, with 14% in the top ten. The sample originates from a study of control samples from healthy donors and cancer patients. This CDR3 is 14 amino acids long. Germline V gene sequence: CDR1 MRHNA, CDR2 SNTAGT. Trimming at V came to 4 bases and at J to 8 bases, leaving 7 bases not matched to a gene. The clonotype was recovered from a man aged 25 to 40 in good health. The rearrangement links TRBV6-4 to TRBJ2-1, with 8 bases that match TRBD2. Sequenced input: blood. The CDR3 DNA reads TGTGCCAGCAGTGTTACGGGAGGGTTCTATGAGCAGTTCTTC. Translation gives CASSVTGGFYEQFF.